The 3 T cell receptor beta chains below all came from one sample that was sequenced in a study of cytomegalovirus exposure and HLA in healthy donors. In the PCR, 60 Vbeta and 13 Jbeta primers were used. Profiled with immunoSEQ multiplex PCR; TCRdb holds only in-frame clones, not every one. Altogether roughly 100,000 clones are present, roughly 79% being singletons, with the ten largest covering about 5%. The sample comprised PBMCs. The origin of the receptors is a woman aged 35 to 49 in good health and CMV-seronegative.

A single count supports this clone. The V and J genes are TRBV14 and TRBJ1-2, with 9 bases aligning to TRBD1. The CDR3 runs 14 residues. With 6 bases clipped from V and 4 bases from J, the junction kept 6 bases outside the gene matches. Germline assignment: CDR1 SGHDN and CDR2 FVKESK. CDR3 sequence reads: CASSHRTGVYGYTF. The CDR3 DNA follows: TGTGCCAGCAGTCATCGGACAGGGGTCTATGGCTACACCTTC.

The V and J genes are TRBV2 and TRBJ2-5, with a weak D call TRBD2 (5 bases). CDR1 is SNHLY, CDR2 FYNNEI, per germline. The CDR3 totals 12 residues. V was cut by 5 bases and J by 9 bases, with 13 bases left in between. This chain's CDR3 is CASSTRLLPQYF. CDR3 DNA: TGTGCCAGCAGTACGCGACTACTCCCCCAGTACTTC.

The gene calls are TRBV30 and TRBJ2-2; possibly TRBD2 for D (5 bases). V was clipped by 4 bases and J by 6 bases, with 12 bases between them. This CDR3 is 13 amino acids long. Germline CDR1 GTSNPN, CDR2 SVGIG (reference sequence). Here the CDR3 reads CAWTGYAAGELFF. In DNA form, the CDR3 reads TGTGCCTGGACGGGGTATGCCGCCGGGGAGCTGTTTTTT.